The T cell receptor beta chain under discussion was sequenced for a study of T-cell reconstitution after alpha-beta-depleted transplantation in children. Germline CDR1 is MDHEN and CDR2 is SYDVKM. V shed 4 bases, J shed 1 base, and the junction held 11 bases outside the gene matches. There are 19 residues in the CDR3. Unique molecular identifiers were incorporated into the prepared TCRbeta library. TCRdb reprocessed the PCR reads via MiXCR and lists one record per CDR3 protein. This table has about 610,000 distinct CDR3 sequences, about 10% appearing once. The chain recombines TRBV28 with TRBJ1-4; 11 bases are a match to TRBD1. This clonotype was sampled from a human donor who donated a stem cell graft to a child with acute myeloid leukemia. This specimen consisted of PBMCs from the stem cell graft donor, obtained from the stem cell graft. CDR3 in amino acids: CASSSIPGTGGQTNEKLFF. Written as DNA, the CDR3 is TGTGCCAGCAGTTCGATCCCCGGGACAGGGGGGCAAACTAATGAAAAACTGTTTTTT.